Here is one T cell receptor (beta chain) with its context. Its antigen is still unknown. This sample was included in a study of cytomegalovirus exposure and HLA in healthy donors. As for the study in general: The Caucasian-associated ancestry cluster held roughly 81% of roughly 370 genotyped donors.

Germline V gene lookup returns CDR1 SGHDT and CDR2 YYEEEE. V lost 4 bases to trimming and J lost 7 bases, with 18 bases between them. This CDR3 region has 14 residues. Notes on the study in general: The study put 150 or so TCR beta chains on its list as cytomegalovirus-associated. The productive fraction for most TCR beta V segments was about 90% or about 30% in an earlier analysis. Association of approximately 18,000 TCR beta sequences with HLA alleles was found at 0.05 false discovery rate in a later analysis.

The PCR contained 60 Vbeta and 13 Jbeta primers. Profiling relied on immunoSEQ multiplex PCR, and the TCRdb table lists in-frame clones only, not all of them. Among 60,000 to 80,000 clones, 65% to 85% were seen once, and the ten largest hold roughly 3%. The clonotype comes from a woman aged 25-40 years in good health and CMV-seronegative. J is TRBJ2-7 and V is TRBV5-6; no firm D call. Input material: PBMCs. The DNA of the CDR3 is TGTGCCAGCAGCGGTCTAGGTGTGGCTGAAGAGCAGTACGTC. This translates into CASSGLGVAEEQYV.